This TCR beta chain is drawn from a study of cytomegalovirus exposure and HLA in healthy donors. General study points: Previous analysis showed most TCR beta V segments were productive about 87% or about 30% of the time. Some TCR beta chains (164 of them) were listed as cytomegalovirus-associated. V- and J-gene trimming of TCR beta was linked (in a later analysis) to a missense DCLRE1C variant. Immune exposure data for these donors was limited to CMV serostatus.

Germline CDR1 and CDR2: MNHEY and SMNVEV (reference sequence). Trimming cost V 1 base and J 5 bases, with 12 bases left between them. There are 14 residues in the CDR3. The PCR used 60 Vbeta and 13 Jbeta primers. Assay: immunoSEQ multiplex PCR; the TCRdb copy retains only in-frame clones and omits some. The sample consists of 80,000 to 100,000 clones, about 77% of them appearing once. In this sample, this clone turned up a few times. Its antigen is unidentified. Sequenced material: PBMCs. V and J are TRBV27 and TRBJ2-7, with D possibly TRBD2 on 5 matching bases. The receptor comes from a man in his forties in good health and CMV-seronegative. Here the CDR3 DNA reads TGTGCCAGCAGTTTATACCTAGCTCCCCACGAGCAGTACTTC. Translation gives CASSLYLAPHEQYF.